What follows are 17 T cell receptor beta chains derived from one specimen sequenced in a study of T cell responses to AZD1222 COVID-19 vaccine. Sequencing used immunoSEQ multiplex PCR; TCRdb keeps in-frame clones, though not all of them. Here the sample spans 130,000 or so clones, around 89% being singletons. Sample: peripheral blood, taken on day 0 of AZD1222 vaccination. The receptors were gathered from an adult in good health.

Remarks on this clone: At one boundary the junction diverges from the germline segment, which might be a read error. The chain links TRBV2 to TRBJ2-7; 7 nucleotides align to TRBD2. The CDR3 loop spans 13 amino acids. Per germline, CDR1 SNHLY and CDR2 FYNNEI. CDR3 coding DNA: TGTGCCAGCAGTGGCCCCTTGGGGGAGGGGTCGACGTTC. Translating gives CASSGPLGEGSTF. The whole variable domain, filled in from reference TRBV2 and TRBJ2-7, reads EPEVTQTPSHQVTQMGQEVILRCVPISNHLYFYWYRQILGQKVEFLVSFYNNEISEKSEIFDDQFSVERPDGSNFTLKIRSTKLEDSAMYFCASSGPLGEGSTFGPGTRLTVT.

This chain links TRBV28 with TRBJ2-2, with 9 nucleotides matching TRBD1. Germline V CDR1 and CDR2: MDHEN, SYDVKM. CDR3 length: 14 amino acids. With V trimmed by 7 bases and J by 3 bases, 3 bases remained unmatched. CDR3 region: CASKGQGYTGELFF. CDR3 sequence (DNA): TGTGCCAGCAAGGGACAGGGATACACCGGGGAGCTGTTTTTT.

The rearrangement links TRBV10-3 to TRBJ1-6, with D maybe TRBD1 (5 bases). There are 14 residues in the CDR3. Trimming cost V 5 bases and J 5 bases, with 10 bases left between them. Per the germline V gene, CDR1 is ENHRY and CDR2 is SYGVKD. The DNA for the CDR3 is TGTGCCATCAGTTGGGCCAGGGATAATTCACCCCTCCACTTT. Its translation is CAISWARDNSPLHF.

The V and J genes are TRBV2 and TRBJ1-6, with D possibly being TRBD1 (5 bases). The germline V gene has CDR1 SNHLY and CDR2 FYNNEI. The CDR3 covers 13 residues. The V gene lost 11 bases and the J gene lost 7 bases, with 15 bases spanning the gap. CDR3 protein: CAVGDRFNSPLHF. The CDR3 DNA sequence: TGTGCCGTAGGTGACAGATTCAATTCACCCCTCCACTTT.

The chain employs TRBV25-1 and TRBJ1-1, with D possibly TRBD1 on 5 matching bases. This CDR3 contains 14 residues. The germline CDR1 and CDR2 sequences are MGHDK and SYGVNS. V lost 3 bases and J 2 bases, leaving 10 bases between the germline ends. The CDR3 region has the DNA TGTGCCAGCAGTGAGGCAGGGCTCAACACTGAAGCTTTCTTT. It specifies CASSEAGLNTEAFF.

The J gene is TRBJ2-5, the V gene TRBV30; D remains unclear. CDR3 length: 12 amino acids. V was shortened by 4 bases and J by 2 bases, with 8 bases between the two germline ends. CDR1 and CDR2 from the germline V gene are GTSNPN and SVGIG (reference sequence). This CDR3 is CAWTFTQETQYF. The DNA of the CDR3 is TGTGCCTGGACTTTTACTCAAGAGACCCAGTACTTC.

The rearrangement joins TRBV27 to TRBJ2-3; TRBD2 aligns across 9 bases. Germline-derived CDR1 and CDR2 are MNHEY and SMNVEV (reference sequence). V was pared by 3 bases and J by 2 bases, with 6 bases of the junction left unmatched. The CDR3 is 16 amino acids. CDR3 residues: CASSFWLAGPTDTQYF. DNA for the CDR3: TGTGCCAGCAGTTTTTGGCTAGCGGGGCCCACAGATACGCAGTATTTT.

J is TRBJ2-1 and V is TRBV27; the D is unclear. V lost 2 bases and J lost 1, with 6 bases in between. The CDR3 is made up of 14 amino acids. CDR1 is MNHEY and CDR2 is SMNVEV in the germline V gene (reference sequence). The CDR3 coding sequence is TGTGCCAGCAGTTTACGGCGATCCTACAATGAGCAGTTCTTC. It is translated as CASSLRRSYNEQFF.

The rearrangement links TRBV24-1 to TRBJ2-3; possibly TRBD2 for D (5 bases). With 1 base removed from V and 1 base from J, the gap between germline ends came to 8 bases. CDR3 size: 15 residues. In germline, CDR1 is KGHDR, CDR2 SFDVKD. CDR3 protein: CATSDFSGGTDTQYF. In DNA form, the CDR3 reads TGTGCCACCAGTGATTTCAGCGGCGGCACAGATACGCAGTATTTT.

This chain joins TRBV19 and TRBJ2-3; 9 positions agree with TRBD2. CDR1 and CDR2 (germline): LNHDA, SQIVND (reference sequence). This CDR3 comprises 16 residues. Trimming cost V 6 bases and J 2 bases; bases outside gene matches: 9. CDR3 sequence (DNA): TGTGCCAGTAGCAGGGGGACTAGCCCTCTCACAGATACGCAGTATTTT. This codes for CASSRGTSPLTDTQYF.

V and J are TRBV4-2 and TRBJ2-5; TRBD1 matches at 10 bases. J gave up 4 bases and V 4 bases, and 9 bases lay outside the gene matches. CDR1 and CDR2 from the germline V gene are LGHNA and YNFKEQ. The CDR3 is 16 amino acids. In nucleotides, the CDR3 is TGTGCCAGCAGCCGGGGGGCGACAGGGGGCGTAGAGACCCAGTACTTC. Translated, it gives CASSRGATGGVETQYF.

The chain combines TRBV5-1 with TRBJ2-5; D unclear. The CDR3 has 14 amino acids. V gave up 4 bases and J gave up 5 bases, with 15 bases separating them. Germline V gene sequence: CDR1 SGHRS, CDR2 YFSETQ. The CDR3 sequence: CASSTLGLQETQYF. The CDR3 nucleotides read TGCGCCAGCAGCACGTTGGGGTTGCAGGAGACCCAGTACTTC.

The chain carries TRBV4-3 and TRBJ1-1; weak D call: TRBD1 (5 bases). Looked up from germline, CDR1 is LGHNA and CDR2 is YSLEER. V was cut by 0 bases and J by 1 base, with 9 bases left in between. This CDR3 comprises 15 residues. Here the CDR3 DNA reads TGCGCCAGCAGCCAAGATCGGGGCGCGAACACTGAAGCTTTCTTT. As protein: CASSQDRGANTEAFF.

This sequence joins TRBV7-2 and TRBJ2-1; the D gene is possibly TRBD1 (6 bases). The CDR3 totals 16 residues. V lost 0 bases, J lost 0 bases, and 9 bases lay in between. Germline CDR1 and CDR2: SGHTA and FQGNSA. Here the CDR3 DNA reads TGTGCCAGCAGCTTAGCGGGGGCAATCTCCTACAATGAGCAGTTCTTC. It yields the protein CASSLAGAISYNEQFF.

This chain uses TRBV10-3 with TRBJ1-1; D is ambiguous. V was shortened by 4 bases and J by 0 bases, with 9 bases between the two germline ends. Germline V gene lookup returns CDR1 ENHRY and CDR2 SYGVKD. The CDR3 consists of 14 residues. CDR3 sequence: CAISGAGVNTEAFF. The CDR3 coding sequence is TGTGCCATCAGTGGAGCCGGGGTGAACACTGAAGCTTTCTTT.

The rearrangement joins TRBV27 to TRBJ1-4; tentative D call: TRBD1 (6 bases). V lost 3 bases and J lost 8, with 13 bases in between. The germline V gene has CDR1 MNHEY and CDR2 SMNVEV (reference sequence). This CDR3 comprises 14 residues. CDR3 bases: TGTGCCAGCAGTTTCAGGACAGTCGGGGAAAAACTGTTTTTT. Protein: CASSFRTVGEKLFF.

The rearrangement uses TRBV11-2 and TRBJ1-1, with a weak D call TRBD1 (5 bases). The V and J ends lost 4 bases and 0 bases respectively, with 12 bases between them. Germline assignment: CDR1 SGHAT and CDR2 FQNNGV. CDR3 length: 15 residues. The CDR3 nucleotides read TGTGCCAGCAGCTCCCCGGGACGAATGAACACTGAAGCTTTCTTT. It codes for CASSSPGRMNTEAFF.